This T cell receptor (beta chain) was identified during a study of spatial heterogeneity in lung cancer. At the level of the study: Fewer alpha-chain than beta-chain sequences were consistently detected.

A distinct unique molecular identifier was carried by each TCR cDNA molecule. MiXCR, applied by TCRdb to the 5' RACE reads, yields one record per CDR3 protein. The sample records approximately 92,000 distinct CDR3 sequences, about 12% being singletons. Germline V gene data show CDR1 as ENHRY and CDR2 as SYGVKD. The junction had 9 bases not matched to a gene; V was cut back by 6 bases and J by 4 bases. The CDR3 spans 15 residues. This clonotype was seen only a few times. Its specificity is not known. Time point meaning: sample taken at primary tumor resection. Study observations and caveats: At resection, ubiquitous expanded tumor TCRs appeared in blood more than at follow-up.

The sequencing used PBMCs, collected at surgery. The V call is TRBV10-3, the J call TRBJ2-3, with TRBD1 matching 8 bases. The source is a male donor with early-stage non-small cell lung cancer. The CDR3 loop reads CAIRDNQGASDTQYF. The CDR3 nucleotides read TGTGCCATCAGGGACAACCAGGGGGCTTCAGATACGCAGTATTTT.